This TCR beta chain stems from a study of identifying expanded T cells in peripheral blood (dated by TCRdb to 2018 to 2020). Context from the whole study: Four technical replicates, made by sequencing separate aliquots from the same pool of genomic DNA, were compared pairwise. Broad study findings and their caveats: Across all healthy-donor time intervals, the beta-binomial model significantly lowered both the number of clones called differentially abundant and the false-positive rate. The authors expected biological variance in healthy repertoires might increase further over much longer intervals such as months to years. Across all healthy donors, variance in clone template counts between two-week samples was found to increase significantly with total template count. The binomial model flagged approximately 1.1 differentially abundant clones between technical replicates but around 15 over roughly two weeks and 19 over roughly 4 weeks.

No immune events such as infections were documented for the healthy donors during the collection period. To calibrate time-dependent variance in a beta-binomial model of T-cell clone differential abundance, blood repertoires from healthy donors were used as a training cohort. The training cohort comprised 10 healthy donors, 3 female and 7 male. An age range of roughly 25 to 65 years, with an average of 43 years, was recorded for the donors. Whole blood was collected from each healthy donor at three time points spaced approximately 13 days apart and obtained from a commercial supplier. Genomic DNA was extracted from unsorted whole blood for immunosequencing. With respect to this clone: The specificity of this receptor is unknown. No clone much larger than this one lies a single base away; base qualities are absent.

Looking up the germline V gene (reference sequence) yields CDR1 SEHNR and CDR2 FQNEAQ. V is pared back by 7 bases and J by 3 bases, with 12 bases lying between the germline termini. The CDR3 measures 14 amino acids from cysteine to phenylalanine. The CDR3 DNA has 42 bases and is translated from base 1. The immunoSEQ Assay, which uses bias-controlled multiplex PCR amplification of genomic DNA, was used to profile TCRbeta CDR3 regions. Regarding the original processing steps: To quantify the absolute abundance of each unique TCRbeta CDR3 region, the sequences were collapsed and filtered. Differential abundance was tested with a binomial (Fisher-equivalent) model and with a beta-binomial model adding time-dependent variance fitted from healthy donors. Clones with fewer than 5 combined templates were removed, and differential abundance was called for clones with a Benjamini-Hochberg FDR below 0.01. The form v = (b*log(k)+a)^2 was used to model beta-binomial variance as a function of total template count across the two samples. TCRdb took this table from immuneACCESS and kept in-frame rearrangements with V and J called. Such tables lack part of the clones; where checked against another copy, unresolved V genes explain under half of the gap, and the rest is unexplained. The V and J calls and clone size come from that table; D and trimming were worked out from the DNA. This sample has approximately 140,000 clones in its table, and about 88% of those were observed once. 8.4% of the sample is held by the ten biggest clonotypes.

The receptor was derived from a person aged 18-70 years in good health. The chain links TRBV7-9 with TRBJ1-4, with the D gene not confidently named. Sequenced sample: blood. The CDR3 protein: CASKRNAANEKLFF. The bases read TGTGCCAGCAAGAGGAATGCCGCTAATGAAAAACTGTTTTTT. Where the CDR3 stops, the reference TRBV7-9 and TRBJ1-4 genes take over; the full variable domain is DTGVSQNPRHKITKRGQNVTFRCDPISEHNRLYWYRQTLGQGPEFLTYFQNEAQLEKSRLLSDRFSAERPKGSFSTLEIQRTEQGDSAMYLCASKRNAANEKLFFGSGTQLSVL.